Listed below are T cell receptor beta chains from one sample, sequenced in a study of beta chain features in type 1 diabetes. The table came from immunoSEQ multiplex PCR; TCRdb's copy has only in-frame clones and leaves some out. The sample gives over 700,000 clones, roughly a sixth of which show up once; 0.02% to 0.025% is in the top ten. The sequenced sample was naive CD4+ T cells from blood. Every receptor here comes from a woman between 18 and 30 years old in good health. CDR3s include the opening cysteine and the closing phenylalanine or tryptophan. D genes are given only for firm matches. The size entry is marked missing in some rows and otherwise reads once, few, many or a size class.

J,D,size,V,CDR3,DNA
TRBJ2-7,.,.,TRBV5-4,CASSQPGAYEQYF,TGTGCCAGCAGCCAGCCGGGGGCGTACGAGCAGTACTTC
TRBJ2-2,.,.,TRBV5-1,CASSFTGAGTGELFF,TGCGCCAGCAGCTTTACAGGGGCGGGGACCGGGGAGCTGTTTTTT
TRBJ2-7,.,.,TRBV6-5,CASSYFRDYEQYF,TGTGCCAGCAGTTACTTCAGGGACTACGAGCAGTACTTC
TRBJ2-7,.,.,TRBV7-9,CASSFEGLPAYEQYF,TGTGCCAGCAGCTTCGAGGGGCTACCGGCCTACGAGCAGTACTTC
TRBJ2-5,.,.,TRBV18,CASSLLGTRGQETQYF,TGTGCCAGCTCACTGTTGGGGACCAGGGGTCAAGAGACCCAGTACTTC
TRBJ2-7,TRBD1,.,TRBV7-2,CASSLARTGSYEQYF,TGTGCCAGCAGCTTAGCGCGGACAGGGAGCTACGAGCAGTACTTC
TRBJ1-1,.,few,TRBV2,CASRVLNTEAFF,TGTGCCAGCAGAGTGCTTAACACTGAAGCTTTCTTT
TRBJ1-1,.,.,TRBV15,CATSRDGYTEAFF,TGTGCCACCAGCAGAGATGGTTACACTGAAGCTTTCTTT
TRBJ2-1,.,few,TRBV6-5,CASSPRRVFYNEQFF,TGTGCCAGCAGTCCACGACGGGTTTTCTACAATGAGCAGTTCTTC
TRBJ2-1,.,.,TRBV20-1,CSASDKPEQFF,TGCAGTGCTTCCGACAAGCCTGAGCAGTTCTTC
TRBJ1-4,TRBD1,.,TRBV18,CASSPNRGSPNEKLFF,TGTGCCAGCTCACCGAACAGGGGTTCTCCAAATGAAAAACTGTTTTTT
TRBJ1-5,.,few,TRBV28,CASSLSQAGNQPQHF,TGTGCCAGCAGTTTATCTCAAGCGGGCAATCAGCCCCAGCATTTT
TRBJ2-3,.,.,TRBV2,CASSETLVLSDTQYF,TGTGCCAGCAGTGAAACTCTAGTCCTCTCAGATACGCAGTATTTT
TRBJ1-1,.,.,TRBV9,CASSGGTLNTEAFF,TGTGCCAGCAGCGGTGGGACACTGAACACTGAAGCTTTCTTT
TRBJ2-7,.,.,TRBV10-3,CAIGSFQGVYEQYF,TGTGCCATCGGTTCTTTCCAGGGAGTCTACGAGCAGTACTTC
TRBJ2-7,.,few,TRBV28,CASSGEIFAGSISYEQYF,TGTGCCAGCAGTGGGGAAATCTTTGCAGGGAGCATAAGCTACGAGCAGTACTTC
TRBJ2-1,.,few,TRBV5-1,CASSWDGNEQFF,TGCGCCAGCAGTTGGGACGGGAATGAGCAGTTCTTC
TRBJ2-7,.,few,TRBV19,CASTPDGSYEQYF,TGTGCCAGTACCCCGGACGGGAGCTACGAGCAGTACTTC
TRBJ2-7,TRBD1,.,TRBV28,CASRGTGTGLYEQYF,TGTGCCAGCAGGGGGACCGGGACAGGTTTATACGAGCAGTACTTC
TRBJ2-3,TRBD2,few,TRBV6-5,CASWEGSTDTQYF,TGTGCCAGCTGGGAGGGTAGCACAGATACGCAGTATTTT
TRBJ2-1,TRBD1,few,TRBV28,CASSLYRGNEQFF,TGTGCCAGCAGTTTATACAGGGGCAATGAGCAGTTCTTC
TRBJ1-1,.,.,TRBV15,CATSRDGNRRGRNTEAFF,TGTGCCACCAGCAGAGATGGCAACCGCAGGGGAAGAAACACTGAAGCTTTCTTT
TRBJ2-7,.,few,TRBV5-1,CASSLDPGSSYEQYF,TGCGCCAGCAGCTTGGATCCAGGAAGCTCCTACGAGCAGTACTTC
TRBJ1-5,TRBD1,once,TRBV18,CASSPGTGRYSNQPQHF,TGTGCCAGCTCACCCGGGACAGGGAGATATAGCAATCAGCCCCAGCATTTT
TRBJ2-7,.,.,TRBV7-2,CASSLVEAGYEQYF,TGTGCCAGCAGCTTAGTTGAAGCGGGCTACGAGCAGTACTTC
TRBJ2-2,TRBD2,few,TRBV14,CASSQDNLGGAGELFF,TGTGCCAGCAGCCAAGACAATTTGGGAGGGGCCGGGGAGCTGTTTTTT
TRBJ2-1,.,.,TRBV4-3,CASSQDWGHREQFF,TGCGCCAGCAGCCAAGATTGGGGTCATCGTGAGCAGTTCTTC
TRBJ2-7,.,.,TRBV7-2,CASSARSYEQYF,TGTGCCAGCAGCGCCCGCTCCTACGAGCAGTACTTC
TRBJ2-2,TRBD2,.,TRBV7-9,CASSLGPLAVMNTGELFF,TGTGCCAGCAGCTTAGGCCCACTAGCGGTAATGAACACCGGGGAGCTGTTTTTT
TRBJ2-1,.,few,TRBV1,CTSSQDLGSGSRNEQFF,TGCACCAGCAGCCAAGATCTCGGTAGCGGGAGTAGGAATGAGCAGTTCTTC
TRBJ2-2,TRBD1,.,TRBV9,CASSGTGVNTGELFF,TGTGCCAGCAGCGGGACAGGGGTCAACACCGGGGAGCTGTTTTTT
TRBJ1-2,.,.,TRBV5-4,CASSSGQYYGYTF,TGTGCCAGCAGCTCAGGACAGTACTATGGCTACACCTTC
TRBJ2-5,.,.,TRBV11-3,CASSEDRQETQYF,TGTGCCAGCAGCGAAGACAGACAAGAGACCCAGTACTTC
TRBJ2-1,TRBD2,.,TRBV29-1,CSVDQAGEQFF,TGCAGCGTTGATCAAGCGGGAGAGCAGTTCTTC
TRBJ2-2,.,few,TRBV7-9,CAIPIGGPVTGELFF,TGTGCCATACCCATCGGGGGGCCGGTTACCGGGGAGCTGTTTTTT
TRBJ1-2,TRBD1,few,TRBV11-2,CASSLADRAPYTF,TGTGCCAGCAGCCTGGCTGACAGGGCGCCCTACACCTTC
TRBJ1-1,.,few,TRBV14,CASSLGALNTEAFF,TGTGCCAGCAGCCTCGGGGCCCTGAACACTGAAGCTTTCTTT
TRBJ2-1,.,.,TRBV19,CASSMSDPYNEQFF,TGTGCCAGTAGTATGAGCGATCCATACAATGAGCAGTTCTTC
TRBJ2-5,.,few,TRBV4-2,CASSQGVLETQYF,TGTGCCAGCAGCCAAGGGGTTTTGGAGACCCAGTACTTC
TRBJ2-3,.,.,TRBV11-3,CASSLVLSDTQYF,TGTGCCAGCAGCTTAGTTCTAAGCGATACGCAGTATTTT
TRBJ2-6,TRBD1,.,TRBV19,CAARPGQGVAGANVLTF,TGTGCCGCCCGACCGGGACAGGGGGTAGCTGGGGCCAACGTCCTGACTTTC
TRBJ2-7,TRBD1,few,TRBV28,CASREGQGAREQYF,TGTGCCAGCAGGGAAGGACAGGGGGCGCGGGAGCAGTACTTC
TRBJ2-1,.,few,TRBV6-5,CASSTRLGGNEQFF,TGTGCCAGCAGTACCCGATTGGGCGGGAATGAGCAGTTCTTC
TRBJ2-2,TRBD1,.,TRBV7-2,CASSKLQGWAGELFF,TGTGCCAGCAGCAAATTACAGGGGTGGGCCGGGGAGCTGTTTTTT
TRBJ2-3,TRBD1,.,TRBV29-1,CSVCGGTGGDTQYF,TGCAGCGTTTGCGGGGGGACAGGGGGAGATACGCAGTATTTT
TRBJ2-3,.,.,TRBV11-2,CASSLGTTADTQYF,TGTGCCAGCAGCTTAGGAACTACAGCGGATACGCAGTATTTT
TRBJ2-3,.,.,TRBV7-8,CASSRTADTQYF,TGTGCCAGCAGCCGGACAGCCGATACGCAGTATTTT
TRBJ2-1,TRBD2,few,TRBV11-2,CASSPILAAGNEQFF,TGTGCCAGCAGCCCCATACTAGCGGCGGGCAATGAGCAGTTCTTC
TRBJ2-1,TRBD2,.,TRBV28,CASINLAGRSYNEQFF,TGTGCCAGCATTAATCTAGCGGGACGGTCATACAATGAGCAGTTCTTC
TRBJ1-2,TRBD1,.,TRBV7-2,CASSLYLNRDRNGYTF,TGTGCCAGCAGCTTATATCTCAACCGGGACAGAAATGGCTACACCTTC
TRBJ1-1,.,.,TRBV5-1,CASRTALGRYTEAFF,TGCGCCAGCAGGACGGCCCTGGGGCGATACACTGAAGCTTTCTTT
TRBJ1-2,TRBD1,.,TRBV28,CASGQGRGYTF,TGTGCCAGCGGACAGGGAAGGGGCTACACCTTC
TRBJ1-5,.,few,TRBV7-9,CASSLSSGNQPQHF,TGTGCCAGCAGCTTATCGTCAGGGAATCAGCCCCAGCATTTT
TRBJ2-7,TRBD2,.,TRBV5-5,CASSLSGLAGVSYEQYF,TGTGCCAGCAGCTTGTCGGGACTAGCGGGAGTCTCGTACGAGCAGTACTTC
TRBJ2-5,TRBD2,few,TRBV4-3,CASSQDLRPALAGGMETQYF,TGCGCCAGCAGCCAAGATTTACGCCCAGCACTAGCGGGAGGGATGGAGACCCAGTACTTC
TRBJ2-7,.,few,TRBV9,CASSVGTTSYEQYF,TGTGCCAGCAGCGTCGGGACAACCTCCTACGAGCAGTACTTC
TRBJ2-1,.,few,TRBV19,CASNTYNEQFF,TGTGCCAGCAACACCTACAATGAGCAGTTCTTC
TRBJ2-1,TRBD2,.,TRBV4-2,CASSQEGSGEGEQFF,TGTGCCAGCAGCCAAGAAGGTTCTGGGGAGGGTGAGCAGTTCTTC
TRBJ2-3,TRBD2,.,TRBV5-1,CASSLTLSGGGTDTQYF,TGCGCCAGCAGCTTGACCCTGTCGGGGGGTGGCACAGATACGCAGTATTTT